This T cell receptor beta chain was sequenced in a study of T cells in Graves' hyperthyroidism and ophthalmopathy. Study as a whole: Sampling of peripheral blood happened at initial diagnosis, prior to any treatment.

Researchers amplified the TCR beta CDR3 regions from RNA transcripts. First-round RT-PCR of the TCR CDR3 relied on the HTBI primer set. TCRdb processed the multiplex PCR reads anew with MiXCR; each CDR3 protein has one entry. The sample holds about 680,000 distinct CDR3 sequences, roughly 32% seen once. The junction had 4 bases not matched to a gene; V was cut back by 0 bases and J by 8 bases. CDR3 length equals 15 residues. Per the germline V gene, CDR1 is SGHRS and CDR2 is YFSETQ. This sequence originates from a woman in her forties with Graves' hyperthyroidism. J is TRBJ1-4 and V is TRBV5-1; 10 positions agree with TRBD1. Material for sequencing was blood. DNA of the CDR3: TGCGCCAGCAGCTTGGGACAGGGGGCTAGCGAAAAACTGTTTTTT. Translating gives CASSLGQGASEKLFF.